This T cell receptor (beta chain) was identified in a study of read filtering for tumor transcriptome and immune sequencing. The wider study: By R-ISS, stages I, II and III held around 8, 16 and 7 patients. RNA-seq yielded only roughly 75 to 1,400 TCR reads, IR-seq about 4 to 10.27 million.

Sampling of bone marrow took place during active disease in every patient. The study, taken as a whole, reports: This fraction held mixed bone marrow immune cells after CD138-negative sorting.

Molecular barcoded adaptors covering alpha/delta and beta/gamma chains were used on roughly 400 ng RNA. TCRdb ran MiXCR on the reads and lists one entry per CDR3 protein. The sample has approximately 60,000 distinct CDR3 sequences, 20% to 25% seen once. In regard to this clonotype: What it binds is unknown.

Sequencing was done on a sample of a population of CD138-negative cells sorted from bone marrow. This clonotype was sampled from a donor aged 40 or over with multiple myeloma.

The CDR3 DNA reads TGTGCCAGCAGCTCCGCAAATCAGCCCCAGCATTTT. Translation gives CASSSANQPQHF. The chain uses TRBV7-9 and TRBJ1-5, with D hard to call. V lost 4 bases and J lost 4, with 5 bases in between. This CDR3 has 12 residues. Per germline, CDR1 SEHNR and CDR2 FQNEAQ (reference sequence).